Listed below are T cell receptor beta chains from one sample, sequenced in a study of control samples from healthy donors and cancer patients. Only in-frame clones appear in the TCRdb table, and some are missing; sequencing was by immunoSEQ multiplex PCR. Of 100,000 to 150,000 clones in the sample, approximately 84% were seen once. The sequenced material came from blood. The receptors come from a man aged 18 to 29 in good health. The CDR3 runs from the conserved cysteine through the conserved F or W. D genes are given only for firm matches. Where a row states a size, it is once, few, many or the class of an expanded clone; other rows omit it.

clone_size	j_call	d_call	v_call	cdr3_nt	cdr3_aa
NA	TRBJ1-1	NA	TRBV30	TGTGCCTGGAGTGCTTCACGGGGGGACACTGAAGCTTTCTTT	CAWSASRGDTEAFF
NA	TRBJ1-1	TRBD1	TRBV25-1	TGTGCCAGCAGTGAATTGGGTAAGGGGGCTCCTGAAGCTTTCTTT	CASSELGKGAPEAFF
once	TRBJ2-7	TRBD2	TRBV19	TGTGCCAGTAGTCACAGGGGGACTAGCGGGAGCTCCTACGAGCAGTACTTC	CASSHRGTSGSSYEQYF
NA	TRBJ2-3	TRBD1	TRBV5-1	TGCGCCAGCAGCAGATTCGGACAGGGGGCGTCAGATACGCAGTATTTT	CASSRFGQGASDTQYF
NA	TRBJ2-2	NA	TRBV7-8	TGTGCCAGCAGCTTTAACGCAGGGGCAAACACCGGGGAGCTGTTTTTT	CASSFNAGANTGELFF
NA	TRBJ2-7	NA	TRBV19	TGTGCCAGTAGTACAGGGTACGAGCAGTACTTC	CASSTGYEQYF
NA	TRBJ2-1	NA	TRBV27	TGTGCCAGCCGGATCGCGGGTGAGCAGTTCTTC	CASRIAGEQFF
NA	TRBJ2-1	TRBD2	TRBV5-8	TGTGCCAGCAGCTACACTAGCGTCACCTACAATGAGCAGTTCTTC	CASSYTSVTYNEQFF
NA	TRBJ1-2	NA	TRBV6-5	TGTGCCAGCAGAGAGACCAGGGGAAACTATGGCTACACCTTC	CASRETRGNYGYTF
NA	TRBJ2-7	TRBD1	TRBV27	TGTGCCAGCAAAAGTTCCCCCGTGACAGGGCTGAGTAGCTTCTACGAGCAGTACTTC	CASKSSPVTGLSSFYEQYF
NA	TRBJ2-1	TRBD2	TRBV6-1	TGTGCCAGCAGTGAAGAGCGCCTAGCGGGAGTAACTTACAATGAGCAGTTCTTC	CASSEERLAGVTYNEQFF
NA	TRBJ2-7	NA	TRBV19	TGTGCCAGTAGTCGGTCTGGTCAGATGAAGTACGAGCAGTACTTC	CASSRSGQMKYEQYF
NA	TRBJ1-2	NA	TRBV28	TGTGCCAGCAGTTTGCCCATCTACTATGGCTACACCTTC	CASSLPIYYGYTF
NA	TRBJ1-3	TRBD1	TRBV7-9	TGTGCCAGCAGCTTACCAGGACAGGTGAATGGAAACACCATATATTTT	CASSLPGQVNGNTIYF
NA	TRBJ1-1	NA	TRBV10-3	TGTGCCACGCAAAAATCCCGGAACGCTGAAGCTTTCTTT	CATQKSRNAEAFF
NA	TRBJ2-1	TRBD2	TRBV5-1	TGCGCCAGCAGCCCACGGCTAGCGGGAGGCTCCAATGAGCAGTTCTTC	CASSPRLAGGSNEQFF
few	TRBJ2-2	TRBD2	TRBV10-3	TGTGCCATCAAGACTAGCAGTGACACCGGGGAGCTGTTTTTT	CAIKTSSDTGELFF
NA	TRBJ1-1	TRBD1	TRBV7-3	TGTGCCAGCAGCTCGCCAGGGGGTGAAGCTTTCTTT	CASSSPGGEAFF
NA	TRBJ1-1	NA	TRBV10-3	TGTGCCATCAGTGTTGGGGGCAGGGGCGCGTCCACTGAAGCTTTCTTT	CAISVGGRGASTEAFF
NA	TRBJ2-5	NA	TRBV19	TGTGCCAGTCTCGCCGGACCTAAGGGGTGGGAGACCCAGTACTTC	CASLAGPKGWETQYF
NA	TRBJ2-5	NA	TRBV5-1	TGCGCCAGCAGCTTGGCCGGGGAGACCCAGTACTTC	CASSLAGETQYF
NA	TRBJ2-7	TRBD2	TRBV5-1	TGCGCCAGCAGCCGGGAGGGTGGAAGGACCTACGAGCAGTACTTC	CASSREGGRTYEQYF
NA	TRBJ2-7	NA	TRBV7-9	TGTGCCAGCAGTGAACGCGGGGTCAACGAGCAGTACTTC	CASSERGVNEQYF
NA	TRBJ2-1	TRBD2	TRBV6-2/TRBV6-3	TGTGCCAGCAGTTACTTTACTAGCGGGAGGGCTAATGAGCAGTTCTTC	CASSYFTSGRANEQFF
once	TRBJ2-7	NA	TRBV18	TGTGCCAGCTCACCGGCCGGAGGGGACTCCTACGAGCAGTACTTC	CASSPAGGDSYEQYF
NA	TRBJ1-6	TRBD1	TRBV5-4	TGTGCCAGCAGCTTAGGAGGTGGCTCCCAGGGGGTTAATTCACCCCTCCACTTT	CASSLGGGSQGVNSPLHF
once	TRBJ1-1	NA	TRBV28	TGTGCCAGCACTAATGAGGGCGGTTCGAACACTGAAGCTTTCTTT	CASTNEGGSNTEAFF
NA	TRBJ1-2	NA	TRBV5-4	TGTGCCAGCAGTCCACGGGGACCGGGTGGCTACACCTTC	CASSPRGPGGYTF
NA	TRBJ2-7	TRBD2	TRBV12-5	TGTGCTAGTGGTTTGGGCCGTGGGACTAGCGCCACCTACGAGCAGTACTTC	CASGLGRGTSATYEQYF
NA	TRBJ1-1	NA	TRBV6-5	TGTGCCAGCAGCCTCAACAGGGTAGTTGAAGCTTTCTTT	CASSLNRVVEAFF
NA	TRBJ1-5	NA	TRBV10-1	TGCGCCAGCAGTTCACATTCATTTAGCAATCAGCCCCAGCATTTT	CASSSHSFSNQPQHF
NA	TRBJ1-2	TRBD1	TRBV19	TGTGCCATTACAGGGGAAGAAGGCTACACCTTC	CAITGEEGYTF
NA	TRBJ2-1	NA	TRBV24-1	TGTGCCACCAGTGCCGATCGGGAAAGGAGTGAGCAGTTCTTC	CATSADRERSEQFF
NA	TRBJ2-6	TRBD1	TRBV29-1	TGCAGCGTTGAAGATTGGGACAGGGGCAGCTCTGGGGCCAACGTCCTGACTTTC	CSVEDWDRGSSGANVLTF
few	TRBJ2-3	NA	TRBV6-6	TGTGCCAGCAAAGTGACAGATACGCAGTATTTT	CASKVTDTQYF
NA	TRBJ2-1	TRBD2	TRBV10-3	TGTGCCATCAGGGGTAGCGGGGCAGAGCAGTTCTTC	CAIRGSGAEQFF
NA	TRBJ1-5	NA	TRBV21-1	TGTGCCAGCAGCAAAGGGACAGGGGTGGGTCAGCCCCAGCATTTT	CASSKGTGVGQPQHF
few	TRBJ1-5	TRBD1	TRBV27	TGTGCCAGCAGAACAGGGGGACAGCCCCAGCATTTT	CASRTGGQPQHF
NA	TRBJ1-6	TRBD1	TRBV30	TGTGCCTGGACTCGGGACAGGACGGGTTCACCCCTCCACTTT	CAWTRDRTGSPLHF
NA	TRBJ2-2	NA	TRBV18	TGTGCCAGCTCACTAGGGCCCCGTGGCACCGGGGAGCTGTTTTTT	CASSLGPRGTGELFF
NA	TRBJ2-5	NA	TRBV7-2	TGTGCCAGCACCGGGGTCTGGGGACAAGAGACCCAGTACTTC	CASTGVWGQETQYF
once	TRBJ1-2	NA	TRBV9	TGTGCCAGCAGCGAGACACAACTCCGGGAGACGTATGGCTACACCTTC	CASSETQLRETYGYTF
NA	TRBJ2-7	TRBD1	TRBV9	TGTGCCAGCAGCGGGGGACAGGGCTACGAGCAGTACTTC	CASSGGQGYEQYF
NA	TRBJ1-1	TRBD1	TRBV9	TGTGCCAGCAGCGGATCCGGACAGGTGGTGGACACTGAAGCTTTCTTT	CASSGSGQVVDTEAFF
NA	TRBJ1-5	TRBD1	TRBV2	TGTGCCAGCAGTGAAGTAAAGACAGGGAGTCAGCCCCAGCATTTT	CASSEVKTGSQPQHF
NA	TRBJ1-5	TRBD1	TRBV27	TGTGCCAGCAGTTTATTTAGGGGGCACAATCAGCCCCAGCATTTT	CASSLFRGHNQPQHF
NA	TRBJ1-3	TRBD1	TRBV18	TGTGCCAGCTCGGGACAGGTCCACTCTGGAAACACCATATATTTT	CASSGQVHSGNTIYF
NA	TRBJ1-1	TRBD1	TRBV19	TGTGCCAGTAGTATAGACAGGGGGCATACTGAAGCTTTCTTT	CASSIDRGHTEAFF
NA	TRBJ2-2	NA	TRBV30	TGTGCCTGGAGCAGGTCCGGGGAGCTGTTTTTT	CAWSRSGELFF
few	TRBJ2-7	NA	TRBV6-5	TGTGCCAGCAGGGGGGACGGAGGGTTGGGCGAGCAGTACTTC	CASRGDGGLGEQYF
NA	TRBJ2-3	TRBD2	TRBV6-2/TRBV6-3	TGTGCCAGCAGTTACCACGTTCAGCCTAGCGGGAGGGGAGATACGCAGTATTTT	CASSYHVQPSGRGDTQYF
NA	TRBJ2-1	TRBD2	TRBV7-6	TGTGCCAGCAGCCCTCTGATAGCGGGAGTAGGCAATGAGCAGTTCTTC	CASSPLIAGVGNEQFF
NA	TRBJ2-1	NA	TRBV4-3	TGCGCCAGCAGCCAATCGGTAGTAGCGGTTTACAATGAGCAGTTCTTC	CASSQSVVAVYNEQFF
NA	TRBJ2-5	NA	TRBV10-1	TGCGCCAGCAGTACACGACAGGCCCAAGAGACCCAGTACTTC	CASSTRQAQETQYF
NA	TRBJ1-6	TRBD1	TRBV28	TGTGCCGGCAGGGCCGGGACAGGGGGAAGATCACCCCTCCACTTT	CAGRAGTGGRSPLHF